These 32 T cell receptor beta chains were all obtained from the same sample, sequenced in a study of neurological immune-mediated disorders (dated by TCRdb to between 2019 and 2020). The receptor library was made with 5' RACE. TCRdb shows the sequencer as Illumina HiSeq 2500. TCRdb itself trimmed the public reads at Q25 with fastp, ran MiXCR and retained productive beta chains. Records with the same CDR3 protein are collapsed into one entry carrying the most frequent genes and DNA. This sample lists some 50,000 distinct CDR3 sequences; 16% were detected once. Of the sample, under 4.5% is held by the ten largest clones. Sequenced material: PBMCs. These receptors all stem from a man aged 55-75 years in good health.

Worth noting for this clonotype: A much larger clonotype is one base distant, so this may be a read error. This chain connects TRBV20-1 to TRBJ2-1; D is perhaps TRBD2 (6 bases). In germline, CDR1 is DFQATT, CDR2 SNEGSKA (reference sequence). V lost 1 base, J lost 4 bases, and 14 bases lay in between. The CDR3 runs to 15 residues. CDR3 nucleotide sequence: TGCAGTGCTAGAGGTTCTAGCGTGAGTTACAATGAGCAGTTCTTC. The encoded protein is CSARGSSVSYNEQFF.

The table lists this clonotype with many counts. J is TRBJ1-1 and V is TRBV5-1, with 7 positions matching TRBD1. The CDR3 is 14 amino acids. Germline V lookup: CDR1 SGHRS, CDR2 YFSETQ. Germline trimming cut 4 bases from V and 3 bases from J; bases unmatched to any gene: 6. The CDR3 sequence is CASSPGQVDTEAFF. For the CDR3, the DNA is TGCGCCAGCAGCCCCGGACAGGTCGACACTGAAGCTTTCTTT.

With respect to this clonotype: A much bigger clone sits one base away, suggesting this may be a read error. The genes are TRBV14 and TRBJ2-1; D is unresolved. Germline CDR1 reads SGHDN; CDR2 reads FVKESK. This CDR3 spans 15 amino acids. The CDR3 DNA reads TGTTCCAGCAGCCACGTGGCGCCCCCCTCTAATGAGCAGTTCTTC. Amino acid sequence: CSSSHVAPPSNEQFF.

This clonotype was seen ten or more times. The genes are TRBV5-1 and TRBJ2-2; TRBD2 agrees at 9 bases. Looked up from germline, CDR1 is SGHRS and CDR2 is YFSETQ. V was clipped by 0 bases and J by 6 bases; unmatched bases: 12. The CDR3 spans 18 residues. The CDR3 loop is CASSLDRVSGSIPGELFF. CDR3 nucleotide sequence: TGCGCCAGCAGCTTGGATCGGGTTAGCGGGAGTATTCCCGGGGAGCTGTTTTTT.

This clonotype was found many times. The V call is TRBV7-3, the J call TRBJ1-6, with 8 bases aligning to TRBD1. Germline CDR1 and CDR2: SGHTA and FQGTGA. The CDR3 length is 14 residues. J lost 6 bases, V lost 6 bases, and 4 bases had no gene match. In DNA form, the CDR3 reads TGTGCCAGCAGTAGACAGGGGAGTAATTCACCCCTCCACTTT. Amino acid sequence: CASSRQGSNSPLHF. The full variable domain, with the rest looked up from reference TRBV7-3 and TRBJ1-6, is GAGVSQTPSNKVTEKGKYVELRCDPISGHTALYWYRQSLGQGPEFLIYFQGTGAADDSGLPNDRFFAVRPEGSVSTLKIQRTERGDSAVYLCASSRQGSNSPLHFGNGTRLTVT.

This clonotype has ten or more counts. The chain joins TRBV20-1 to TRBJ2-5; possibly TRBD1 or TRBD2 for D (5 bases each). Germline loops: CDR1 DFQATT, CDR2 SNEGSKA (reference sequence). Trimming took off 3 bases at V and 6 bases at J, with 14 bases between the two ends. This CDR3 comprises 13 residues. The CDR3 sequence: CSASEGSTQTQYF. The CDR3 DNA follows: TGCAGTGCTAGCGAGGGGAGCACCCAGACCCAGTACTTC.

This clonotype was recorded at least ten times. The rearrangement uses TRBV10-3 and TRBJ2-5; no reliable D call. Germline lookup yields CDR1 ENHRY and CDR2 SYGVKD. CDR3 length: 14 amino acids. V was pared by 0 bases and J by 3 bases, with 8 bases between. CDR3 amino acids: CAISESVGKETQYF. In nucleotides, the CDR3 is TGTGCCATCAGTGAGTCGGTTGGGAAAGAGACCCAGTACTTC.

This clonotype was counted at least ten times. The rearrangement links TRBV7-2 to TRBJ1-1; D perhaps matches TRBD1 (6 bases). V was shortened by 6 bases and J by 3 bases, with 17 bases between the two germline ends. Germline V gene lookup returns CDR1 SGHTA and CDR2 FQGNSA. This CDR3 region has 15 residues. CDR3: CASSWGGGRDTEAFF. In nucleotides, the CDR3 is TGTGCCAGCAGTTGGGGGGGGGGCCGGGACACTGAAGCTTTCTTT.

This clonotype is medium-sized in the sample. The chain combines TRBV20-1 with TRBJ2-5; 16 bases agree with TRBD2. After removal of 2 bases from V and 1 base from J, the junction contained 13 bases not matched to a gene. This CDR3 region has 20 residues. Germline CDR1 and CDR2: DFQATT and SNEGSKA (reference sequence). The CDR3 nucleotides are TGCAGTGCTAGACGGATCTACGGGACTAGCGGGAGGGCGTTCCAAGAGACCCAGTACTTC. As protein: CSARRIYGTSGRAFQETQYF.

This clonotype was seen ten or more times. The chain uses TRBV7-2 and TRBJ1-2; D unclear. Germline lookup yields CDR1 SGHTA and CDR2 FQGNSA. V dropped 1 base and J dropped 8 bases, with 14 bases sitting between them. There are 14 residues in the CDR3. The CDR3 sequence is CASSLVSDTMGYTF. The CDR3 coding sequence is TGTGCCAGCAGCTTAGTTTCCGATACCATGGGCTACACCTTC. Full variable domain (rest looked up from reference TRBV7-2 and TRBJ1-2): GAGVSQSPSNKVTEKGKDVELRCDPISGHTALYWYRQSLGQGLEFLIYFQGNSAPDKSGLPSDRFSAERTGGSVSTLTIQRTQQEDSAVYLCASSLVSDTMGYTFGSGTRLTVV.

This clonotype was picked up many times. The chain recombines TRBV6-5 with TRBJ2-5; TRBD1 aligns across 7 bases. This CDR3 region has 13 residues. Germline V gene sequence: CDR1 MNHEY, CDR2 SVGAGI. Trimming took 4 bases from V and 5 from J; bases not matched to a gene: 4. This chain's CDR3 is CASSWGQHETQYF. The CDR3 coding sequence is TGTGCCAGCAGTTGGGGACAGCACGAGACCCAGTACTTC.

This clonotype was recorded at least ten times. CDR3 protein: CASSPTYWAGGVNNEQFF. Here the CDR3 DNA reads TGTGCCAGCAGCCCGACCTATTGGGCGGGAGGGGTCAACAATGAGCAGTTCTTC. This chain uses TRBV5-6 with TRBJ2-1; TRBD2 matches at 9 bases. The ends lost 4 bases at V and 5 bases at J; junction bases unmatched: 16. This CDR3 comprises 18 residues. Germline loops: CDR1 SGHDT, CDR2 YYEEEE.

This clonotype has a count of ten or more. The gene calls are TRBV20-1 and TRBJ2-5; 10 bases line up with TRBD2. Germline V lookup: CDR1 DFQATT, CDR2 SNEGSKA (reference sequence). This CDR3 region has 13 residues. The J segment lost 4 bases and the V segment lost 4 bases, leaving 3 bases of the junction unmatched. The CDR3 sequence: CSAKLAGTETQYF. CDR3 coding DNA: TGCAGTGCTAAACTAGCGGGAACAGAGACCCAGTACTTC.

This clonotype was picked up many times. The V gene is TRBV7-2, the J gene TRBJ2-3; D remains unclear. Germline V CDR1 and CDR2: SGHTA, FQGNSA. V lost 1 base to trimming and J lost 0 bases, with 8 bases between them. The CDR3 is 15 residues long. Here the CDR3 DNA reads TGTGCCAGCAGCTTAGGCCGAGCTAGCACAGATACGCAGTATTTT. Encoded protein: CASSLGRASTDTQYF.

This clonotype was recorded many times. The CDR3 DNA is TGTGCCAGCAGTGCCACAGGGGGCGGCGAGCAGTACTTC. It specifies CASSATGGGEQYF. The gene calls are TRBV25-1 and TRBJ2-7; 9 bases align to TRBD1. With 4 bases clipped from V and 6 bases from J, the junction kept 4 bases outside the gene matches. This CDR3 spans 13 amino acids. The V gene's germline CDR1 is MGHDK and CDR2 SYGVNS.

This clonotype occurred many times. V and J are TRBV5-1 and TRBJ2-7; 9 bases are shared with TRBD2. The germline V gene has CDR1 SGHRS and CDR2 YFSETQ. This CDR3 region has 15 residues. The V and J ends lost 1 base and 7 bases, in that order; junction bases with no gene match: 9. The CDR3 loop reads CASSLTSGQFEEQYF. The CDR3 bases are TGCGCCAGCAGCTTGACTAGCGGGCAGTTCGAGGAGCAGTACTTC.

V usage is TRBV7-6 and J usage is TRBJ2-7; 13 bases agree with TRBD2. Germline loops: CDR1 SGHVS, CDR2 FNYEAQ. V was clipped by 4 bases and J by 6 bases; unmatched bases: 6. The CDR3 runs 15 residues. The CDR3 loop is CASSSGLAGMVEQYF. CDR3 sequence (DNA): TGTGCCAGCAGCTCGGGACTAGCGGGGATGGTCGAGCAGTACTTC. Complete variable domain (other parts from reference TRBV7-6 and TRBJ2-7): GAGVSQSPRYKVTKRGQDVALRCDPISGHVSLYWYRQALGQGPEFLTYFNYEAQQDKSGLPNDRFSAERPEGSISTLTIQRTEQRDSAMYRCASSSGLAGMVEQYFGPGTRLTVT.

This clonotype was observed at least ten times. This chain links TRBV5-1 with TRBJ2-4; 7 positions match TRBD1. The CDR3 covers 13 residues. The germline gives CDR1 SGHRS, CDR2 YFSETQ. Losses at the gene ends were 1 base for V and 8 bases for J; bases not matched to a gene: 3. The CDR3 here is CASSLSQGDIQYF. As DNA, the CDR3 is TGCGCCAGCAGCTTGAGTCAGGGGGACATTCAGTACTTC.

This clonotype has at least ten counts. DNA of the CDR3: TGTGCCAGCAGACCCCGGGACAGCCTCTACGAGCAGTACTTC. Its translation is CASRPRDSLYEQYF. J is TRBJ2-7 and V is TRBV27; 7 bases line up with TRBD1. In germline, CDR1 is MNHEY, CDR2 SMNVEV (reference sequence). This CDR3 is built from 14 residues. Trimming at V came to 6 bases and at J to 3 bases, leaving 8 bases not matched to a gene.

This clonotype was seen at least ten times. The chain employs TRBV2 and TRBJ1-1; D uncertain. V was trimmed by 8 bases and J by 1 base, leaving 14 bases between them. Germline V gene data show CDR1 as SNHLY and CDR2 as FYNNEI. CDR3 size: 14 residues. The CDR3 region is CASYPRSRNTEAFF. The CDR3 DNA is TGTGCCAGCTACCCCAGGTCCAGGAACACTGAAGCTTTCTTT.

This clonotype occurred many times. This rearrangement joins TRBV29-1 to TRBJ2-7, with a possible D match to TRBD1 (6 bases). The CDR3 loop spans 13 amino acids. Germline V gene lookup returns CDR1 SQVTM and CDR2 ANQGSEA. Trimming left V 4 bases short and J 1 base short, with 11 bases between. The CDR3 region is CSVGTDRSYEQYF. For the CDR3, the DNA is TGCAGCGTTGGGACAGATAGATCCTACGAGCAGTACTTC.

This clonotype was picked up many times. V and J are TRBV7-8 and TRBJ2-1; D call uncertain. CDR1 is SGHVS and CDR2 is FQNEAQ in the germline V gene. Trimming shortened V by 6 bases and J by 1 base, and 1 base separated the two germline ends. The CDR3 is 11 residues long. The CDR3 DNA sequence: TGTGCCAGCAGGTCCTACAATGAGCAGTTCTTC. It specifies CASRSYNEQFF.

The sample holds many counts of this clonotype. The chain employs TRBV7-2 and TRBJ2-1; D is possibly TRBD1 (5 bases). V lost 1 base to trimming and J lost 9 bases, with 13 bases between them. The CDR3 extends over 14 amino acids. CDR1 and CDR2 from the germline V gene are SGHTA and FQGNSA. The CDR3 nucleotides are TGTGCCAGCAGCTTAGATCCGGCAGGGCGTGAGCAGTTCTTC. This encodes CASSLDPAGREQFF.

The chain couples TRBV4-1 to TRBJ2-1; TRBD2 is a possible D gene (5 bases). The V end was cut by 0 bases, the J end by 8 bases, with 20 bases between. Germline V gives CDR1 MGHRA, CDR2 YSYEKL. This CDR3 spans 17 amino acids. The CDR3 coding sequence is TGCGCCAGCAGCCAAGACGATGGTGGGAGAAAAGCCGATGAGCAGTTCTTC. It encodes CASSQDDGGRKADEQFF.

About this clonotype: A much larger clone lies one base from this, so it may be a read error. The chain joins TRBV5-1 to TRBJ1-2, with 7 positions matching TRBD1. CDR1 SGHRS and CDR2 YFSETQ come from the germline V gene. This CDR3 has 14 residues. CDR3 loop: CANSPGEGATGYTF. The CDR3 nucleotides are TGCGCCAACAGCCCGGGGGAGGGGGCAACCGGCTACACCTTC.

This clonotype occurred many times. The V and J genes are TRBV12-3 or TRBV12-4 and TRBJ2-1, with 10 bases identical to TRBD2. V dropped 2 bases and J dropped 6; count of bases not matched to a gene: 4. The CDR3 contains 15 residues. The CDR3 protein is CASSLYSGRPNEQFF. The CDR3 DNA reads TGTGCCAGCAGTTTATATAGCGGGAGGCCCAATGAGCAGTTCTTC.

The gene calls are TRBV14 and TRBJ2-7; TRBD1 matches 8 bases. Germline CDR1 is SGHDN and CDR2 is FVKESK. The trim removed 7 bases at V and 0 bases at J, leaving 8 bases unmatched. The CDR3 runs 15 residues. Written as DNA, the CDR3 is TGTGCCAGCATCCCTAGGACAGGGATCTCCTACGAGCAGTACTTC. Translated: CASIPRTGISYEQYF.

This clonotype has at least ten counts. The V gene is TRBV20-1, the J gene TRBJ2-3; 13 bases match TRBD2. The CDR3 spans 17 residues. Germline V gene lookup returns CDR1 DFQATT and CDR2 SNEGSKA (reference sequence). The J segment lost 0 bases and the V segment lost 7 bases, leaving 10 bases of the junction unmatched. Here the CDR3 DNA reads TGCAGTGTTCGGACTAGCGGGAGATTTTCTAGCACAGATACGCAGTATTTT. This translates into CSVRTSGRFSSTDTQYF.

This clonotype appeared many times. V and J are TRBV7-2 and TRBJ2-7, with TRBD2 matching 11 bases. Trimming at V came to 5 bases and at J to 4 bases, leaving 7 bases not matched to a gene. CDR3 size: 15 residues. The germline gives CDR1 SGHTA, CDR2 FQGNSA. The CDR3 sequence is CASSLRSGREYEQYF. The DNA for the CDR3 is TGTGCCAGCAGCCTTCGTAGCGGGAGGGAATACGAGCAGTACTTC.

Concerning this clonotype itself: One end of the junction varies from germline; a read error may be responsible. The chain joins TRBV7-8 to TRBJ2-4; 9 nucleotides align to TRBD1. The germline V gene has CDR1 SGHVS and CDR2 FQNEAQ. The CDR3 consists of 15 residues. For the CDR3, the DNA is TGTGTCAGCAGCCCTGCCGGGACAGGGAAAGGCATTCAGTACTTC. It encodes CVSSPAGTGKGIQYF.

This clonotype occurred many times. The chain recombines TRBV4-1 with TRBJ2-7, with TRBD2 as a possible D gene (5 bases). The CDR3 contains 14 residues. Germline V gives CDR1 MGHRA, CDR2 YSYEKL. With 0 bases removed from V and 2 bases from J, the gap between germline ends came to 8 bases. DNA of the CDR3: TGCGCCAGCAGCCAAGATTTGAGGGCCTACGAGCAGTACTTC. This gives the protein CASSQDLRAYEQYF.

This clonotype was seen only a few times. The chain has TRBV7-2 and TRBJ1-1; D unresolved. The CDR3 contains 15 residues. The germline V and J ends were trimmed by 1 base and 0 bases, with 9 bases remaining between them. CDR1 and CDR2 from the germline V gene are SGHTA and FQGNSA. CDR3 nucleotides: TGTGCCAGCAGCTTAGGGGCGTACATGAACACTGAAGCTTTCTTT. Translation: CASSLGAYMNTEAFF.